This TCR beta chain was profiled in a study of T cell repertoires in cytomegalovirus infection. The table lists this clonotype with many counts. Its antigen is unidentified. Study observations and caveats: Frequencies of public TCR beta families were cumulated, and this identified carriers of CMV plus the relevant HLA.

MiXCR, applied by TCRdb to the reads, yields one record per CDR3 protein. In the table there are over 250,000 distinct CDR3 sequences, under 25% of which are singletons. Deletions cut 3 bases from V and 7 bases from J, with 13 bases between. The CDR3 contains 14 residues. Germline values: CDR1 MNHEY, CDR2 SVGEGT. The V and J genes are TRBV6-2 or TRBV6-3 and TRBJ2-1, with D tentatively TRBD2 (5 bases). The TCR sequence derives from a human donor in good health (CMV status not recorded). Some clones in this sample may be carry-over from other donors' samples. The specimen comprised cultured PBMCs, sampled from culture after CMV antigen stimulation. The DNA of the CDR3 is TGTGCCAGCAGTTATCGTACTAGAGGAAATGAGCAGTTCTTC. Translation: CASSYRTRGNEQFF.